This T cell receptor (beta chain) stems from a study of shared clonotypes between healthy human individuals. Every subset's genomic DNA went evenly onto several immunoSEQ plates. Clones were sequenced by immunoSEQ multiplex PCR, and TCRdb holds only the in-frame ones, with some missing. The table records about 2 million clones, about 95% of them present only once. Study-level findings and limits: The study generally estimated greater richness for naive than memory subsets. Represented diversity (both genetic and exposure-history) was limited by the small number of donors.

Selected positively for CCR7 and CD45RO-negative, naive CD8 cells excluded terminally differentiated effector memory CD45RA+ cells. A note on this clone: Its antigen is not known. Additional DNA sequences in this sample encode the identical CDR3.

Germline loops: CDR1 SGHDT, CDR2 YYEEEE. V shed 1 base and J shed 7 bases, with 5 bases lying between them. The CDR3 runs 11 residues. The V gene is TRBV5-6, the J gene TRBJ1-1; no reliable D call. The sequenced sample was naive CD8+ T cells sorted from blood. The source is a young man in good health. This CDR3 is CASSLTGEAFF. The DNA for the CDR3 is TGTGCCAGCAGCTTGACGGGTGAAGCTTTCTTT.